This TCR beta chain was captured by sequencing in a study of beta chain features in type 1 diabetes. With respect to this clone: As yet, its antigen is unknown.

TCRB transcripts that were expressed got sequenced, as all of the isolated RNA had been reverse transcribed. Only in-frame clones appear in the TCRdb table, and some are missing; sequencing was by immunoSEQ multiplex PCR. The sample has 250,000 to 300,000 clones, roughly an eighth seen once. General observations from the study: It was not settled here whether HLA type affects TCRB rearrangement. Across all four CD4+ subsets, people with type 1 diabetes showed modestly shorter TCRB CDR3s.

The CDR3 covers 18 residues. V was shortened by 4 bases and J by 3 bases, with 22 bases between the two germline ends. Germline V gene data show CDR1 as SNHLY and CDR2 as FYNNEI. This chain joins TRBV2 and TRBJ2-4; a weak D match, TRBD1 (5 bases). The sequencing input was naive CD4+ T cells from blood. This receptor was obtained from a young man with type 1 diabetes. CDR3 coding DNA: TGTGCCAGCAGTGGCCGAGGTACGTCAGGGCGAGTCAAAAACATTCAGTACTTC. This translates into CASSGRGTSGRVKNIQYF.